This TCR beta chain was identified during a study of blood T cell repertoires in COVID-19. The overall study: Acute-phase and convalescent COVID-19 samples originated in the United States, Italy and Spain. The cDNA or gDNA used as material had been derived from T cells, B-cell-depleted T cells, or PBMCs.

In the original processing: Estimated nucleated cell counts came from reference gene primer amplification. Data came from immunoSEQ multiplex PCR; TCRdb stores just in-frame clones and leaves some out. For V, J and clone size, that table is used; D and trimming come from the DNA. The sample has a few hundred thousand clones; approximately 90% are singletons. Trimming took off 3 bases at V and 0 bases at J, with 15 bases between the two ends. Germline CDR1 SGHAT, CDR2 FQNNGV. The CDR3 is 18 amino acids. The origin of this receptor is a woman in her fifties or sixties with acute or convalescent COVID-19. The chain is built from TRBV11-2 and TRBJ1-6; tentative D call: TRBD1 (6 bases). Sequenced: peripheral blood. DNA for the CDR3: TGTGCCAGCAGCTTGGGCCGGCAGGGGAGCTCCTATAATTCACCCCTCCACTTT. Encoded protein: CASSLGRQGSSYNSPLHF.